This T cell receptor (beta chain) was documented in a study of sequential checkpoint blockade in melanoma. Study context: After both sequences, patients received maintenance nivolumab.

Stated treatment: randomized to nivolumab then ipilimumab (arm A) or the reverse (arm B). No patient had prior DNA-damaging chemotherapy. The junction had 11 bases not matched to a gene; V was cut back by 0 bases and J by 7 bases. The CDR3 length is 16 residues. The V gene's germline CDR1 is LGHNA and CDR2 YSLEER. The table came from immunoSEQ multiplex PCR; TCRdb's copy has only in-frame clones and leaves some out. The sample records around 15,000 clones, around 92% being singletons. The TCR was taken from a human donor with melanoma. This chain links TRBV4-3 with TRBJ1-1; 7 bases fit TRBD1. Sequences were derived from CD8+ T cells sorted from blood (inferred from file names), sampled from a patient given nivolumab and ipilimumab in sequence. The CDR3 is CASSQDGDSSGGEAFF. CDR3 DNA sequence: TGCGCCAGCAGCCAAGATGGGGATTCATCAGGGGGTGAAGCTTTCTTT.